This entry features one TCR delta chain sequence. The source of the sample is a study of gamma-delta chains in newborns, infants, children. Study-level information: Microbial exposure reportedly drives polyclonal innate γδ T cell expansion after birth.

TCRdb fed the reads into CATT to redo clone calling. This table holds 5,000 or so delta-chain clones, over 3% found once. Material: blood. The receptor's source is a child who was a newborn, infant or young child, either healthy, febrile or measles-vaccinated (not recorded which).

The chain's CDR3 is CACDTVGGFTDKLIF. The CDR3 nucleotides are TGTGCCTGTGACACCGTTGGGGGATTCACCGATAAACTCATCTTT. This sequence joins TRDV2 and TRDJ1; the match to TRDD3 covers 8 bases. The V gene end was trimmed by 0 bases and the J gene end by 1 base; junction bases not matched to a gene: 3. The germline V gene has CDR1 GEAIGNYY and CDR2 EKD. The CDR3 length is 15 residues.